The 20 T cell receptor beta chains presented below share a single source sample, sequenced in a study of shared clonotypes between healthy human individuals. The naive CD8 population came from CD45RO-negative cells selected for CCR7, without terminally differentiated effector memory CD45RA+ cells. Assay used: immunoSEQ multiplex PCR; TCRdb lists only in-frame clones, some missing. The sample yields about 610,000 clones, about 95% seen once. The sample taken for sequencing was naive CD8+ T cells sorted from blood. These receptors originate from a woman in her 30s in good health.

V and J are TRBV10-1 and TRBJ2-7; perhaps TRBD2 as D (6 bases). V lost 9 bases, J lost 12 bases, and 18 bases lay in between. CDR1 and CDR2 (germline): WNHNN, SYGVQD (reference sequence). CDR3 size: 11 residues. This CDR3 is CASFKPGVPYF. The CDR3 DNA reads TGCGCCAGTTTTAAGCCGGGAGTTCCGTACTTC.

The chain is built from TRBV10-3 and TRBJ1-2; 7 bases map to TRBD1. Looked up from germline, CDR1 is ENHRY and CDR2 is SYGVKD. This CDR3 has 15 residues. The trim removed 5 bases at V and 4 bases at J, leaving 10 bases unmatched. The CDR3 DNA sequence: TGTGCCATCAGTACGGACGGGACAGTTACCTATGGCTACACCTTC. It encodes CAISTDGTVTYGYTF.

This chain joins TRBV2 and TRBJ2-1; D unclear. The germline CDR1 and CDR2 sequences are SNHLY and FYNNEI. Trimming took 5 bases from V and 0 from J, leaving 14 bases between them. The CDR3 consists of 16 residues. The CDR3 spells CASSLQDRPSYNEQFF. DNA for the CDR3: TGTGCCAGCAGTTTGCAGGACCGTCCCTCCTACAATGAGCAGTTCTTC.

DNA for the CDR3: TGTGCCAGCAGCCAAGACGGGAAACTGTTTTTT. Translation: CASSQDGKLFF. The genes are TRBV16 and TRBJ1-4; D is unresolved. The CDR3 has 11 amino acids. Trimming stripped 2 bases from V and 11 bases from J, with 6 bases between. Germline V gives CDR1 KGHSY, CDR2 FQNENV.

The chain uses TRBV6-1 and TRBJ2-7, with 11 bases that match TRBD1. Per germline, CDR1 MNHNS and CDR2 SASEGT. The length of the CDR3 is 14 residues. With V trimmed by 6 bases and J by 4 bases, 5 bases remained unmatched. DNA of the CDR3: TGTGCCAGCAGCCGGACAGGGGGCTCTTACGAGCAGTACTTC. Its protein product is CASSRTGGSYEQYF.

The genes are TRBV6-6 and TRBJ1-1; D is ambiguous. Germline V CDR1 and CDR2: MNHNY, SVGAGI (reference sequence). CDR3 size: 13 residues. V lost 11 bases and J 5 bases, leaving 18 bases between the germline ends. The CDR3 DNA follows: TGTGCCGCAAGTTTCGTGGCTTCGACTGAAGCTTTCTTT. Residues: CAASFVASTEAFF.

This clone showed up just a few times. V gene TRBV9 combines with J gene TRBJ2-5, with no clear D. Germline values: CDR1 SGDLS, CDR2 YYNGEE. CDR3 length: 14 residues. V was clipped by 3 bases and J by 3 bases, with 12 bases between them. CDR3 nucleotide sequence: TGTGCCAGCAGCGCTCCCCCAACAGAAGAGACCCAGTACTTC. Translated: CASSAPPTEETQYF.

The CDR3 DNA reads TGTGCCAGTTTGGGGATCCTCGAAAAACTGTTTTTT. Amino acid sequence: CASLGILEKLFF. The chain couples TRBV28 to TRBJ1-4; D uncertain. The CDR3 is made up of 12 amino acids. CDR1 and CDR2 from the germline V gene are MDHEN and SYDVKM. Trimming cost V 9 bases and J 8 bases, with 13 bases left between them.

This chain uses TRBV7-9 with TRBJ2-7; TRBD1 is a possible D gene (6 bases). Between the trimmed V and J ends, which lost 3 bases and 5 bases, there was a span of 8 bases. The CDR3 is made up of 12 amino acids. Per the germline V gene, CDR1 is SEHNR and CDR2 is FQNEAQ (reference sequence). Written as DNA, the CDR3 is TGTGCCAGCAGCTTGGGGGCCCACGAGCAGTACTTC. Translation: CASSLGAHEQYF. The full variable domain, in which reference TRBV7-9 and TRBJ2-7 provide the parts outside the CDR3, is DTGVSQNPRHKITKRGQNVTFRCDPISEHNRLYWYRQTLGQGPEFLTYFQNEAQLEKSRLLSDRFSAERPKGSFSTLEIQRTEQGDSAMYLCASSLGAHEQYFGPGTRLTVT.

The rearrangement joins TRBV5-1 to TRBJ2-1; D might be TRBD1 or TRBD2, each matching 5 bases. V lost 6 bases, J lost 5 bases, and 27 bases lay in between. CDR3 length equals 18 residues. Per germline, CDR1 SGHRS and CDR2 YFSETQ. This chain's CDR3 is CASTPFRLLGVEDNEQFF. As DNA, the CDR3 is TGCGCCAGCACCCCCTTCCGGCTGCTAGGGGTGGAGGACAATGAGCAGTTCTTC.

This chain links TRBV28 with TRBJ2-1; D tentatively fits TRBD1 or TRBD2 (6 bases each). V was shortened by 8 bases and J by 8 bases, with 16 bases between the two germline ends. The CDR3 runs to 13 residues. The V gene's germline CDR1 is MDHEN and CDR2 SYDVKM. This CDR3 is CASVGGGPDEQFF. The CDR3 DNA reads TGTGCCAGCGTAGGAGGGGGGCCGGATGAGCAGTTCTTC.

The chain recombines TRBV2 with TRBJ2-7; possibly TRBD1 for D (5 bases). Germline-derived CDR1 and CDR2 are SNHLY and FYNNEI. V was shortened by 3 bases and J by 3 bases, with 12 bases between the two germline ends. The CDR3 runs 14 residues. The DNA for the CDR3 is TGTGCCAGCAGTGACTTCCAGGGTAACTACGAGCAGTACTTC. Protein product: CASSDFQGNYEQYF. Full variable domain (missing parts from reference TRBV2 and TRBJ2-7): EPEVTQTPSHQVTQMGQEVILRCVPISNHLYFYWYRQILGQKVEFLVSFYNNEISEKSEIFDDQFSVERPDGSNFTLKIRSTKLEDSAMYFCASSDFQGNYEQYFGPGTRLTVT.

This CDR3 reads CASSQGVRTGIVDEQYF. Written as DNA, the CDR3 is TGCGCCAGCAGCCAAGGGGTACGGACAGGGATAGTTGACGAGCAGTACTTC. The chain links TRBV4-1 to TRBJ2-7, with TRBD1 matching over 8 bases. The junction had 13 bases not matched to a gene; V was cut back by 1 base and J by 5 bases. Germline-derived CDR1 and CDR2 are MGHRA and YSYEKL. The CDR3 runs to 17 residues.

This sequence joins TRBV27 and TRBJ2-7; unclear D gene. V was clipped by 5 bases and J by 0 bases, with 20 bases between them. Germline V lookup: CDR1 MNHEY, CDR2 SMNVEV (reference sequence). The CDR3 is made up of 17 amino acids. DNA for the CDR3: TGTGCCAGCAGTCCCACCCCAGGCCCTAGGAGCTCCTACGAGCAGTACTTC. The encoded protein is CASSPTPGPRSSYEQYF.

The chain has TRBV14 and TRBJ2-2, with D possibly being TRBD1 (6 bases). The V and J ends lost 2 bases and 4 bases respectively, with 17 bases between them. The CDR3 runs to 17 residues. The germline V gene has CDR1 SGHDN and CDR2 FVKESK. The CDR3 protein is CASSQPPGRGFTGELFF. The CDR3, as DNA: TGTGCCAGCAGCCAACCCCCGGGCAGGGGATTCACCGGGGAGCTGTTTTTT.

The chain combines TRBV6-5 with TRBJ2-5, with 8 bases aligning to TRBD2. CDR3 length: 15 residues. Germline V gives CDR1 MNHEY, CDR2 SVGAGI. The V gene end was trimmed by 4 bases and the J gene end by 1 base; junction bases not matched to a gene: 5. DNA of the CDR3: TGTGCCAGCAGTTGGAGCGGGGGCCGCCAAGAGACCCAGTACTTC. It specifies CASSWSGGRQETQYF.

V is TRBV7-2 and J is TRBJ2-7; TRBD2 might be the D (6 bases). Germline CDR1 SGHTA, CDR2 FQGNSA. V was pared by 1 base and J by 3 bases, with 10 bases between. This CDR3 region has 14 residues. Written as DNA, the CDR3 is TGTGCCAGCAGCTTAGATATCGGGGGCTACGAGCAGTACTTC. This gives the protein CASSLDIGGYEQYF. Looking up the rest from reference TRBV7-2 and TRBJ2-7 gives the full variable domain: GAGVSQSPSNKVTEKGKDVELRCDPISGHTALYWYRQSLGQGLEFLIYFQGNSAPDKSGLPSDRFSAERTGGSVSTLTIQRTQQEDSAVYLCASSLDIGGYEQYFGPGTRLTVT.

The chain combines TRBV27 with TRBJ2-5; the D is unclear. CDR3 size: 15 residues. From germline, CDR1 is MNHEY and CDR2 SMNVEV (reference sequence). V lost 2 bases and J 1 base, leaving 11 bases between the germline ends. CDR3 loop: CASSLRRILQETQYF. CDR3 coding DNA: TGTGCCAGCAGTTTAAGACGGATTCTCCAAGAGACCCAGTACTTC.

V gene TRBV7-9 combines with J gene TRBJ2-1, with TRBD1 as a possible D gene (5 bases). The V gene lost 3 bases and the J gene lost 0 bases, with 12 bases spanning the gap. There are 16 residues in the CDR3. Germline CDR1 is SEHNR and CDR2 is FQNEAQ (reference sequence). CDR3 protein: CASSLNGASSYNEQFF. The CDR3 DNA reads TGTGCCAGCAGCTTGAATGGGGCGAGCTCCTACAATGAGCAGTTCTTC.

The chain combines TRBV6-1 with TRBJ2-7, with no clear D. The length of the CDR3 is 11 residues. Germline CDR1 and CDR2: MNHNS and SASEGT. The germline V and J ends were trimmed by 4 bases and 5 bases, with 6 bases remaining between them. CDR3: CASSVFDEQYF. The CDR3 nucleotides are TGTGCCAGCAGTGTTTTCGACGAGCAGTACTTC.